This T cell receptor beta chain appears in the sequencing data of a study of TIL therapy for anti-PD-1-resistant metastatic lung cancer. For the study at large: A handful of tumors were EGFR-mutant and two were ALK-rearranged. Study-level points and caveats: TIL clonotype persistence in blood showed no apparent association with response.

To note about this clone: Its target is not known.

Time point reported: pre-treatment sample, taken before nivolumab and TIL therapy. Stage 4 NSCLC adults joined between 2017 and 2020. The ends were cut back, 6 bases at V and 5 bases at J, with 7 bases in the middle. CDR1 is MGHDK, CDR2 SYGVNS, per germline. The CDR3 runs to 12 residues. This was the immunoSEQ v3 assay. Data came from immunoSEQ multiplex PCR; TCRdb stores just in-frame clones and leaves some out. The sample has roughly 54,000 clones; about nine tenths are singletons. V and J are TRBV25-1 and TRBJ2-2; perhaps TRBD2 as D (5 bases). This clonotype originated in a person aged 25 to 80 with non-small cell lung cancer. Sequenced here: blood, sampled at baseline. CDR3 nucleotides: TGTGCCAGCAGGCGGGCAACCGGGGAGCTGTTTTTT. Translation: CASRRATGELFF.